A single sample is the source of the 32 T cell receptor beta chains below, sequenced in a study of T cell repertoires in cytomegalovirus infection. Each CDR3 protein is one row after TCRdb ran MiXCR on the reads. The repertoire holds 150,000 or so distinct CDR3 sequences, 23% seen once, with approximately 11% in the top ten. Material for sequencing was PBMCs. These receptor sequences come from a human donor in good health (CMV status not recorded). Some clones in this sample may be carry-over from other donors' samples.

This clonotype showed up many times. The rearrangement links TRBV7-2 to TRBJ1-2; D gene unclear. Germline CDR1 reads SGHTA; CDR2 reads FQGNSA. The CDR3 has 12 residues. The V end lost 5 bases, the J end lost 5 bases, and 9 bases lay between the germline ends. The CDR3 spells CASSPPTYGYTF. In DNA, the CDR3 is TGTGCCAGCAGCCCCCCCACATATGGCTACACCTTC.

This clonotype has more than one count but fewer than ten. The chain employs TRBV11-2 and TRBJ2-2, with 8 bases fitting TRBD1. Germline CDR1 reads SGHAT; CDR2 reads FQNNGV. Trimming took 6 bases from V and 4 from J; bases not matched to a gene: 10. This CDR3 has 16 amino acids. The CDR3 spells CASSRTQTGVTGELFF. The CDR3 DNA reads as TGTGCCAGCAGTCGAACCCAGACAGGGGTCACCGGGGAGCTGTTTTTT.

This clonotype has ten or more counts. This chain joins TRBV7-2 and TRBJ2-3; TRBD2 matches at 7 bases. V lost 3 bases and J lost 2; bases outside the gene matches: 8. This CDR3 is built from 16 residues. The V gene's germline CDR1 is SGHTA and CDR2 FQGNSA. The CDR3 loop is CASSFRQAGLTDTQYF. The CDR3 coding sequence is TGTGCCAGCAGCTTCCGTCAAGCGGGGCTCACAGATACGCAGTATTTT.

A few counts support this clonotype. The chain uses TRBV6-5 and TRBJ1-3, with TRBD1 as a possible D gene (5 bases). Trimming removed 3 bases at V and 0 bases at J, with 12 bases between. Germline assignment: CDR1 MNHEY and CDR2 SVGAGI. The CDR3 loop spans 16 amino acids. The CDR3 loop is CASSYSTATSGNTIYF. The CDR3 DNA is TGTGCCAGCAGTTATTCGACAGCAACCTCTGGAAACACCATATATTTT.

This clonotype appeared a few times. This sequence joins TRBV4-2 and TRBJ2-5; D is perhaps TRBD1 or TRBD2 (5 bases each). V was clipped by 0 bases and J by 1 base, with 12 bases between them. From germline, CDR1 is LGHNA and CDR2 YNFKEQ. The CDR3 loop spans 16 amino acids. The CDR3 sequence is CASSQDSGAAQETQYF. CDR3 nucleotide sequence: TGTGCCAGCAGCCAAGATTCCGGGGCAGCCCAAGAGACCCAGTACTTC.

This clonotype was recorded a few times. The chain has TRBV7-9 and TRBJ1-4; 9 bases are shared with TRBD1. V lost 4 bases, J lost 5 bases, and 8 bases stayed unmatched. Germline assignment: CDR1 SEHNR and CDR2 FQNEAQ (reference sequence). The CDR3 is 16 residues long. This CDR3 is CASSSSYRGLNEKLFF. DNA for the CDR3: TGTGCCAGCAGCTCCTCGTACAGGGGGCTCAATGAAAAACTGTTTTTT.

CDR3 bases: TGTGCCAGCAGCTTGGGACAGGGGAACTACGAGCAGTACTTC. It specifies CASSLGQGNYEQYF. V gene TRBV7-9 combines with J gene TRBJ2-7; TRBD1 matches at 10 bases. The length of the CDR3 is 14 residues. V dropped 3 bases and J dropped 3; count of bases not matched to a gene: 2. Per the germline V gene, CDR1 is SEHNR and CDR2 is FQNEAQ (reference sequence).

A few counts support this clonotype. This chain uses TRBV5-4 with TRBJ1-5; unclear D gene. CDR1 is SGHNT, CDR2 YYREEE, per germline (reference sequence). The CDR3 covers 17 residues. V dropped 2 bases and J dropped 2 bases, with 17 bases sitting between them. The DNA for the CDR3 is TGTGCCAGCAGCTTCGTTAGTAACCCAGGAGGCAATCAGCCCCAGCATTTT. Translated: CASSFVSNPGGNQPQHF.

This clonotype was found many times. The CDR3 sequence: CASSSIFLQGVRNSPLHF. The CDR3 DNA sequence: TGTGCCAGCAGTTCAATATTTCTACAGGGGGTCAGAAATTCACCCCTCCACTTT. The gene calls are TRBV28 and TRBJ1-6, with TRBD1 identical over 8 bases. The ends lost 4 bases at V and 7 bases at J; junction bases unmatched: 15. The V gene's germline CDR1 is MDHEN and CDR2 SYDVKM. CDR3 length: 18 residues.

At least ten counts were recorded for this clonotype. The rearrangement uses TRBV7-9 and TRBJ2-2; 7 nucleotides align to TRBD2. V shed 3 bases, J shed 0 bases, and the junction held 4 bases outside the gene matches. Germline V gene lookup returns CDR1 SEHNR and CDR2 FQNEAQ (reference sequence). CDR3 length equals 16 residues. CDR3 bases: TGTGCCAGCAGCTTTCCTAGCGGAACGAACACCGGGGAGCTGTTTTTT. It encodes CASSFPSGTNTGELFF.

This clonotype came up a few times. J is TRBJ1-2 and V is TRBV11-2, with D possibly being TRBD1 (6 bases). The V end lost 1 base, the J end lost 7 bases, and 7 bases lay between the germline ends. CDR1 and CDR2 (germline): SGHAT, FQNNGV. The CDR3 runs to 12 residues. The CDR3: CASSLAGAGYTF. The CDR3 region has the DNA TGTGCCAGCAGCTTAGCAGGGGCTGGCTACACCTTC.

This rearrangement joins TRBV5-1 to TRBJ2-7; D remains ambiguous. Germline assignment: CDR1 SGHRS and CDR2 YFSETQ. The CDR3 spans 16 residues. V lost 0 bases, J lost 4 bases, and 17 bases lay in between. CDR3 DNA: TGCGCCAGCAGCTTGGATCTAGGGATCTCTGGATACGAGCAGTACTTC. This encodes CASSLDLGISGYEQYF.

The chain employs TRBV12-3 or TRBV12-4 and TRBJ1-1; 11 bases map to TRBD1. The V segment lost 5 bases and the J segment 1 base; nucleotides outside the gene matches: 6. This CDR3 comprises 16 residues. Here the CDR3 DNA reads TGTGCCAGCAGTGCCGGGACAGGGGGAGGGAACACTGAAGCTTTCTTT. This codes for CASSAGTGGGNTEAFF.

A single count supports this clonotype. The chain uses TRBV3-1 and TRBJ2-7, with unresolved D. This CDR3 contains 11 residues. Between the trimmed V and J ends, which lost 0 bases and 7 bases, there was a span of 4 bases. Germline lookup yields CDR1 LGHDT and CDR2 YNNKEL (reference sequence). The CDR3 coding sequence is TGTGCCAGCAGCCAAGACCAGGAGCAGTACTTC. Encoded protein: CASSQDQEQYF.

This clonotype was found a few times. V usage is TRBV5-6 and J usage is TRBJ2-1, with a tentative D call TRBD2 (5 bases). Germline values: CDR1 SGHDT, CDR2 YYEEEE. The CDR3 has 16 residues. Trimming left V 1 base short and J 4 bases short, with 15 bases between. DNA of the CDR3: TGTGCCAGCAGCTTGTTGACGGGAACGGGGTACAATGAGCAGTTCTTC. Amino acids: CASSLLTGTGYNEQFF.

This clonotype occurred a few times. J is TRBJ2-7 and V is TRBV28; perhaps TRBD1 as D (5 bases). The CDR3 covers 16 residues. In germline, CDR1 is MDHEN, CDR2 SYDVKM. The V gene lost 3 bases and the J gene lost 3 bases, with 18 bases spanning the gap. The CDR3 DNA reads TGTGCCAGCAGTTTTGGGTTATCAGGGCCCTACTACGAGCAGTACTTC. Translated: CASSFGLSGPYYEQYF. The whole variable domain, remainder taken from reference TRBV28 and TRBJ2-7, is DVKVTQSSRYLVKRTGEKVFLECVQDMDHENMFWYRQDPGLGLRLIYFSYDVKMKEKGDIPEGYSVSREKKERFSLILESASTNQTSMYLCASSFGLSGPYYEQYFGPGTRLTVT.

The chain recombines TRBV29-1 with TRBJ1-1; a weak D match, TRBD1 (5 bases). The CDR3 length is 12 residues. CDR1 and CDR2 from the germline V gene are SQVTM and ANQGSEA. The V end lost 4 bases, the J end lost 4 bases, and 10 bases lay between the germline ends. In DNA, the CDR3 is TGCAGCGTTGCCGGGGGTTCCACTGAAGCTTTCTTT. This gives the protein CSVAGGSTEAFF.

In this sample, this clonotype turned up once. The gene calls are TRBV30 and TRBJ2-3; 11 bases fit TRBD2. Germline V gene sequence: CDR1 GTSNPN, CDR2 SVGIG (reference sequence). There are 15 residues in the CDR3. V lost 4 bases, J lost 3 bases, and 6 bases stayed unmatched. CDR3 sequence reads: CAWTPGTSGTDTQYF. The CDR3 DNA is TGTGCCTGGACGCCTGGGACTAGCGGTACAGATACGCAGTATTTT.

This clonotype was seen a handful of times. The rearrangement uses TRBV7-9 and TRBJ2-1, with a tentative D call TRBD2 (5 bases). Germline CDR1 and CDR2: SEHNR and FQNEAQ (reference sequence). Trimming shortened V by 5 bases and J by 1 base, and 12 bases separated the two germline ends. CDR3 length equals 15 residues. The CDR3 is CASSQMGSSYNEQFF. The DNA of the CDR3 is TGTGCCAGCAGCCAAATGGGGAGTTCCTACAATGAGCAGTTCTTC.

The rearrangement uses TRBV12-3 or TRBV12-4 and TRBJ1-1; D gene ambiguous. Trimming pared 11 bases from V and 1 base from J, leaving 8 bases between. The CDR3 runs to 11 residues. CDR3 nucleotides: TGTGCCCGCCAAAAGAACACTGAAGCTTTCTTT. Encoded protein: CARQKNTEAFF.

A remark on this clonotype: A much larger clone differs by one base, so this may be a read error. The chain links TRBV7-2 to TRBJ1-5; D ambiguous. V gave up 4 bases and J gave up 6 bases, with 7 bases separating them. CDR3 length equals 12 residues. The germline gives CDR1 SGHTA, CDR2 FQGNSA. In nucleotides, the CDR3 is TGTGCCAGCAGCTCCTTAGGTCAGCCCCAGCATTTT. Residues: CASSSLGQPQHF.

The rearrangement uses TRBV5-4 and TRBJ2-1; 7 bases fit TRBD2. Germline values: CDR1 SGHNT, CDR2 YYREEE (reference sequence). The trim removed 2 bases at V and 9 bases at J, leaving 11 bases unmatched. The CDR3 loop spans 15 amino acids. The CDR3 nucleotides are TGTGCCAGCAGCTTCCCTCAGACTAGCAAGAGTGAGCAGTTCTTC. Amino acids: CASSFPQTSKSEQFF. Variable domain in full (rest from reference TRBV5-4 and TRBJ2-1): ETGVTQSPTHLIKTRGQQVTLRCSSQSGHNTVSWYQQALGQGPQFIFQYYREEENGRGNFPPRFSGLQFPNYSSELNVNALELDDSALYLCASSFPQTSKSEQFFGPGTRLTVL.

The chain couples TRBV7-9 to TRBJ2-7; no clear D gene. CDR3 length equals 11 residues. Germline V gene sequence: CDR1 SEHNR, CDR2 FQNEAQ (reference sequence). V shed 6 bases and J shed 6 bases, with 9 bases lying between them. The CDR3 here is CASSTTGEQYF. The DNA for the CDR3 is TGTGCCAGCAGTACGACGGGCGAGCAGTACTTC.

The J gene is TRBJ2-3, the V gene TRBV6-5; either TRBD1 or TRBD2 may fit D (5 bases each). V was pared by 4 bases and J by 2 bases, with 13 bases between. Germline loops: CDR1 MNHEY, CDR2 SVGAGI. The CDR3 is made up of 15 amino acids. The CDR3 protein is CASSSPRGHTDTQYF. In DNA, the CDR3 is TGTGCCAGCAGTTCCCCGAGGGGCCACACAGATACGCAGTATTTT.

This clonotype was counted at least ten times. The V gene is TRBV7-9, the J gene TRBJ1-4; D ambiguous. The germline V gene encodes CDR1 SEHNR and CDR2 FQNEAQ (reference sequence). The CDR3 is 14 residues long. V was shortened by 2 bases and J by 6 bases, with 10 bases between the two germline ends. CDR3 bases: TGTGCCAGCAGCTTAAAGGGAGGCGATGAAAAACTGTTTTTT. It specifies CASSLKGGDEKLFF.

The chain employs TRBV19 and TRBJ2-1; 7 bases are a match to TRBD2. The CDR3 totals 15 residues. Trimming took 5 bases from V and 7 from J; bases not matched to a gene: 11. From germline, CDR1 is LNHDA and CDR2 SQIVND (reference sequence). CDR3 in amino acids: CASSPLGLEGNEQFF. DNA of the CDR3: TGTGCCAGTAGTCCCCTCGGACTAGAGGGGAATGAGCAGTTCTTC.

The rearrangement joins TRBV7-3 to TRBJ1-1; TRBD1 matches 8 bases. Trimming took 5 bases from V and 5 from J; bases not matched to a gene: 7. Germline V lookup: CDR1 SGHTA, CDR2 FQGTGA. This CDR3 has 14 amino acids. The CDR3 DNA is TGTGCCAGCAGCCCTACAGGGGGGGGAACTGAAGCTTTCTTT. This codes for CASSPTGGGTEAFF.

Here the CDR3 DNA reads TGTGCCTGGAGTGCGGGAGAGACCCAGTACTTC. Translation: CAWSAGETQYF. This chain links TRBV30 with TRBJ2-5; D is undetermined. The length of the CDR3 is 11 residues. Trimming cost V 1 base and J 4 bases, with 4 bases left between them. CDR1 GTSNPN and CDR2 SVGIG come from the germline V gene (reference sequence).

For this clonotype: One end of the junction varies from germline; a read error may be responsible. This chain joins TRBV28 and TRBJ2-3; 9 bases agree with TRBD1. The CDR3 contains 16 residues. Germline V gene data show CDR1 as MDHEN and CDR2 as SYDVKM. CDR3 region: CASSSRTGEGTDAQYF. Here the CDR3 DNA reads TGTGCCAGCAGTTCCCGGACAGGGGAGGGCACAGATGCGCAGTATTTT.

This clonotype occurred a few times. The chain uses TRBV25-1 and TRBJ1-1; no reliable D call. V was shortened by 4 bases and J by 1 base, with 10 bases between the two germline ends. CDR1 and CDR2 (germline): MGHDK, SYGVNS. This CDR3 region has 14 residues. CDR3 loop: CASSVSSRNTEAFF. For the CDR3, the DNA is TGTGCCAGCAGTGTTTCCTCGCGGAACACTGAAGCTTTCTTT.

This clonotype was observed a few times. The V gene is TRBV12-3 or TRBV12-4, the J gene TRBJ2-1; 13 bases map to TRBD2. Germline trimming cut 6 bases from V and 0 bases from J; bases unmatched to any gene: 8. CDR3 length: 18 amino acids. The CDR3 sequence: CASSFGLAGASSYNEQFF. The CDR3 region has the DNA TGTGCCAGCAGCTTCGGACTAGCGGGGGCCAGCTCCTACAATGAGCAGTTCTTC.

Concerning this clonotype: The CDR3 end shows no conserved phenylalanine or tryptophan, and so a read error is likely. The chain recombines TRBV20-1 with TRBJ2-2; D is unclear. The CDR3 has 14 amino acids. The germline V gene encodes CDR1 DFQATT and CDR2 SNEGSKA (reference sequence). With 1 base removed from V and 5 bases from J, the gap between germline ends came to 11 bases. CDR3 coding DNA: TGCAGTGCTAGAGTCCCTGGAGTAACCGGGGAGCTGTTTTGT. Its protein product is CSARVPGVTGELFC.